The 29 T cell receptor beta chains below were found in one sample sequenced in a study of T cells expressing NK-cell markers. TCRdb reprocessed the 5' RACE reads, keeping one entry per CDR3 protein, no DNA. The sample totals about 460,000 distinct CDR3 sequences. The sample was blood T cells: a sorted CD56 or NKG2C T cell subset, CD4+ or CD8+ T cells, or bulk PBMC T cells (not recorded which). The receptors here all came from a woman between 45 and 60 years old in good health.

The chain combines TRBV20-1 with TRBJ2-5; TCRdb designates TRBD1, a call that cannot be tested without DNA. Germline V gene data show CDR1 as DFQATT and CDR2 as SNEGSKA (reference sequence). This CDR3 has 15 residues. The CDR3 sequence: CSVKPWGGIQETQYF.

This chain uses TRBV7-2 with TRBJ2-3; as DNA is missing, the TRBD2 call by TCRdb cannot be tested. CDR1 is SGHTA and CDR2 is FQGNSA in the germline V gene. The CDR3 has 15 amino acids. CDR3 amino acids: CASTGGAARADTQYF. Based on the CDR3 plus reference TRBV7-2 and TRBJ2-3, the full variable domain is GAGVSQSPSNKVTEKGKDVELRCDPISGHTALYWYRQSLGQGLEFLIYFQGNSAPDKSGLPSDRFSAERTGGSVSTLTIQRTQQEDSAVYLCASTGGAARADTQYFGPGTRLTVL.

The chain couples TRBV9 to TRBJ2-3. CDR3 length equals 14 residues. Germline V CDR1 and CDR2: SGDLS, YYNGEE. CDR3 sequence: CASSVDLRVDTQYF.

This chain's CDR3 is CASSESGTSYEQYF. This sequence joins TRBV10-2 and TRBJ2-7. CDR3 length: 14 residues. The V gene's germline CDR1 is WSHSY and CDR2 SAAADI.

This chain links TRBV5-1 with TRBJ2-1; the D gene TCRdb calls, TRBD1, cannot be checked with no DNA. The CDR3 covers 15 residues. Germline lookup yields CDR1 SGHRS and CDR2 YFSETQ. The CDR3: CASSRPGQGSNEQFF.

V and J are TRBV6-5 and TRBJ2-1. The germline V gene encodes CDR1 MNHEY and CDR2 SVGAGI. The CDR3 is made up of 17 amino acids. CDR3 in amino acids: CASSYVGVGSSYNEQFF.

The chain links TRBV20-1 to TRBJ2-7; TCRdb designates TRBD1, a call that cannot be tested without DNA. The CDR3 is 15 residues long. Germline V gene lookup returns CDR1 DFQATT and CDR2 SNEGSKA (reference sequence). CDR3 protein: CSARDLGRGVDEQYF.

The chain joins TRBV4-1 to TRBJ1-5; the D call of TRBD1 rests on TCRdb alone, since no DNA is present to check it. Germline values: CDR1 MGHRA, CDR2 YSYEKL. The CDR3 runs 15 residues. CDR3 amino acids: CASSYTVGANQPQHF.

CDR3: CASSRRGLSNEQFF. V gene TRBV3-1 combines with J gene TRBJ2-1; TCRdb proposes TRBD1, but this gene call is untestable without DNA. This CDR3 is 14 amino acids long. Germline CDR1 and CDR2: LGHDT and YNNKEL (reference sequence).

The gene calls are TRBV14 and TRBJ2-7; the D gene TCRdb calls, TRBD2, cannot be checked with no DNA. This CDR3 contains 15 residues. Germline V gives CDR1 SGHDN, CDR2 FVKESK. The CDR3: CASSQPGSGSAKQYF.

This chain links TRBV5-1 with TRBJ1-5; TCRdb names TRBD1, which stays unverified in the absence of DNA. This CDR3 is built from 15 residues. CDR1 and CDR2 (germline): SGHRS, YFSETQ. The CDR3 here is CASSLAAGGNQPQHF.

The chain carries TRBV6-1 and TRBJ2-1; TCRdb lists TRBD1, though no DNA is available to test this call. This CDR3 spans 15 amino acids. From germline, CDR1 is MNHNS and CDR2 SASEGT. The CDR3 spells CASSDWGKINNEQFF.

The chain uses TRBV12-3 or TRBV12-4 and TRBJ2-3; no DNA is available, so the TRBD2 call from TCRdb remains unchecked. The CDR3 loop spans 13 amino acids. The CDR3 region is CASRPYTGDTQYF.

The chain combines TRBV5-1 with TRBJ2-5; the TCRdb call, TRBD1, lacks DNA for checking. Germline V lookup: CDR1 SGHRS, CDR2 YFSETQ. The CDR3 covers 13 residues. CDR3 sequence: CASSSRGQETQYF.

The chain's CDR3 is CASSLVGDNTDTQYF. The V call is TRBV7-6, the J call TRBJ2-3. Germline lookup yields CDR1 SGHVS and CDR2 FNYEAQ. The CDR3 covers 15 residues.

The V gene is TRBV12-3 or TRBV12-4, the J gene TRBJ2-1; without DNA, the TCRdb call of TRBD2 cannot be checked. This CDR3 comprises 16 residues. The CDR3 loop is CASSLRAGGTSGEQFF.

J is TRBJ2-1 and V is TRBV9; the D call from TCRdb, TRBD2, cannot be confirmed without DNA. The CDR3 runs 17 residues. Germline V gives CDR1 SGDLS, CDR2 YYNGEE. This chain's CDR3 is CASSLTGLAGIYNEQFF.

The chain is built from TRBV20-1 and TRBJ2-4; TCRdb calls TRBD1, which cannot be checked without DNA. Looked up from germline, CDR1 is DFQATT and CDR2 is SNEGSKA (reference sequence). There are 15 residues in the CDR3. This CDR3 reads CSARDRQGRRNIQYF.

The genes are TRBV5-5 and TRBJ1-1. Germline V CDR1 and CDR2: SGHKS, YYEKEE (reference sequence). The CDR3 runs to 13 residues. The CDR3: CASSPSGSAEAFF.

The chain joins TRBV25-1 to TRBJ2-3; with no DNA, the TCRdb D assignment of TRBD2 cannot be verified. The CDR3 covers 14 residues. Germline V lookup: CDR1 MGHDK, CDR2 SYGVNS. CDR3 amino acids: CASKLLALSDTQYF.

The gene calls are TRBV4-1 and TRBJ1-5. The length of the CDR3 is 17 residues. Germline loops: CDR1 MGHRA, CDR2 YSYEKL. CDR3 region: CASSQFLGLKGNQPQHF.

The CDR3 sequence: CASSQETVDTGELFF. The rearrangement uses TRBV4-2 and TRBJ2-2. The CDR3 is 15 residues long. The germline gives CDR1 LGHNA, CDR2 YNFKEQ.

The V call is TRBV5-1, the J call TRBJ2-1. The CDR3 contains 16 residues. CDR1 and CDR2 (germline): SGHRS, YFSETQ. The CDR3 here is CASSLGLAENYNEQFF.

The genes are TRBV12-3 or TRBV12-4 and TRBJ2-3. CDR3 size: 13 residues. CDR3 region: CASSLLGSDTQYF.

V is TRBV12-3 or TRBV12-4 and J is TRBJ1-5. This CDR3 region has 13 residues. CDR3 region: CASSTDGNQPQHF.

The chain is built from TRBV9 and TRBJ1-5. Germline V lookup: CDR1 SGDLS, CDR2 YYNGEE. This CDR3 region has 15 residues. The CDR3 sequence is CASSTSWDQRQPQHF.

The rearrangement uses TRBV20-1 and TRBJ2-2; the D gene TCRdb calls, TRBD2, cannot be checked with no DNA. Germline values: CDR1 DFQATT, CDR2 SNEGSKA (reference sequence). The CDR3 extends over 15 amino acids. The CDR3 loop is CSARDPSGNTGELFF.

The chain joins TRBV5-1 to TRBJ1-5. This CDR3 comprises 13 residues. CDR1 is SGHRS and CDR2 is YFSETQ in the germline V gene. CDR3 in amino acids: CASSLNSNQPQHF.

The rearrangement uses TRBV11-3 and TRBJ1-1; TCRdb picks TRBD1, but there is no DNA to check that call. The CDR3 contains 15 residues. Germline V gives CDR1 SGHNT, CDR2 YENEEA. This CDR3 is CASSLAGQGNTEAFF. The full variable domain, with the rest looked up from reference TRBV11-3 and TRBJ1-1, is EAGVVQSPRYKIIEKKQPVAFWCNPISGHNTLYWYLQNLGQGPELLIRYENEEAVDDSQLPKDRFSAERLKGVDSTLKIQPAELGDSAVYLCASSLAGQGNTEAFFGQGTRLTVV.